This T cell receptor (beta chain) appears in the sequencing data of a study of T cell clonotyping in hematopoietic cell transplantation. Study-level information: Pretransplant recipient samples were taken after cytoreduction. Study-level results: At the given depth, recipient repertoires were over 97% de novo clonotypes. No sorting was done, leaving CD4 and CD8 contributions mixed.

The table came from immunoSEQ multiplex PCR; TCRdb's copy has only in-frame clones and leaves some out. The table records about 50,000 clones, approximately 90% of them present only once. The time point: recipient sample about 28 days before transplant, after cytoreduction. Blood collection times were about day -28 and days 30, 100, 180 posttransplant. Worth noting for this clone: Its cognate antigen is unknown.

The source was peripheral blood mononuclear cells, collected before stem cell transplant. This clonotype was obtained from a man in his sixties with biphenotypic leukemia. Some clones in this sample may be carry-over from other donors' samples.

CDR3 loop: CASSLSENTEAFF. As DNA, the CDR3 is TGTGCCAGCAGCTTGTCGGAGAACACTGAAGCTTTCTTT. The V and J genes are TRBV5-5 and TRBJ1-1; D remains ambiguous. Germline V CDR1 and CDR2: SGHKS, YYEKEE (reference sequence). Trimming took 1 base from V and 1 from J, leaving 5 bases between them. The CDR3 is 13 amino acids.